This T cell receptor (beta chain) was recorded in a study of TIL therapy for anti-PD-1-resistant metastatic lung cancer (dated by TCRdb to about 2021). Describing the broader study: Tumors were harvested before any PD-1/PD-L1 blockade; patients then received nivolumab, and those progressing received lymphodepletion, expanded TIL infusion and IL-2. A median age of roughly 55 years (range about 35-85) and a median tumor PD-L1 proportion score of 4.5% to 6.5% were recorded among enrolled patients. Most of the cohort had lung adenocarcinoma, including a few EGFR-mutant tumors and two ALK-rearranged tumors, and half of the patients were either current or former smokers. A median non-synonymous tumor mutation burden of more than 1.2 mutations per megabase was determined across the cohort by whole-exome sequencing. Tumor and peripheral blood T cell receptor beta sequencing was used to track clonotypes across tumor, expanded TIL product and serial blood samples.

About this clone itself: Its binding antigen is unknown. No clone much larger than this one lies a single base away; base qualities are absent.

The immunoSEQ v3 hsTCRB kit was used to amplify TCR beta CDR3 regions from genomic DNA through bias-controlled multiplex PCR. An Illumina NextSeq 500 was used to sequence the TCR libraries, reaching roughly 1.8 million read pairs at survey level or about 4.5-6 million at deep level. The study's processing was this. The immunoSEQ Analyzer software assigned V, D and J genes, filtered out non-productive sequences, and reported clonality. To compare repertoires between infused TIL and blood, productive Simpson clonality was used along with the Morisita overlap index of productive TRB rearrangements. For each clone in blood, the absolute clonotype count was estimated by multiplying the lymphocyte count by the CD3+ fraction and by the clone's productive frequency. TCRdb provides this immuneACCESS table in a form limited to in-frame rearrangements. Some clones are lacking; in checked studies, under half of them reflect an unresolved V gene, and why the rest are absent is not known. The V and J calls and the clone size are those of that table, but D and trimming were determined from the DNA. Counted in this sample were 54,000 or so clones; around nine tenths of them appeared once. Of the sample, 2.5% to 3% falls within the top ten clones.

Study-level results and caveats: The study protocol defined all tumor marker inferences as exploratory. The baseline peripheral repertoire was partially replaced by infused TIL clonotypes, which then decayed over months, and persistence showed no apparent association with response. Generalizability was limited because the cohort was highly selected, with more treatment-naive, never-smoker and oncogene-addicted patients included than is typical.

In light of the paper, this sample's time point label describes: pre-treatment sample, taken before nivolumab and TIL therapy. Between October 2017 and 2020, a dual-center phase I trial enrolled adults who had stage 4 NSCLC. The samples were drawn from an open-label, single-arm phase I trial testing tumor-infiltrating lymphocyte therapy combined with nivolumab in advanced non-small cell lung cancer. Blood mononuclear cells from EDTA tubes were isolated by Ficoll gradient, snap-frozen as pellets, and DNA was extracted with a Qiagen mini-prep kit. Here the sequenced sample was blood, taken at baseline. The TCR sequence derives from a person aged 25-85 years with non-small cell lung cancer.

The DNA sequence reads TGTGCCAGCAGCCGGGACAGGGGCGAGACCCAGTACTTC. Translation gives CASSRDRGETQYF. The sequence is built from TRBV6-5 and TRBJ2-5; the central 10 bases match TRBD1. At the junction V is shortened by 6 bases and J by 5 bases; bases outside the gene matches: 3. As encoded in the germline V gene, CDR1 is MNHEY while CDR2 is SVGAGI. From its cysteine to its phenylalanine, the CDR3 spans 13 amino acids. The retained sequence is limited to the CDR3, 39 bases, with the frame set at the first base.